This T cell receptor (beta chain) was recorded in a study of blood T cell repertoires in COVID-19. At the level of the study: Some COVID-19 samples were acute and others convalescent; all came from the United States, Italy and Spain. The analysed material was cDNA or gDNA that came from T cells, B-cell-depleted T cells, or PBMCs.

The trim removed 5 bases at V and 2 bases at J, leaving 9 bases unmatched. CDR1 is LNHDA, CDR2 SQIVND, per germline (reference sequence). CDR3 length equals 16 residues. Seattle's cohort entered during active infection and was followed longitudinally. Authors' methods: Scientists estimated how many nucleated cells there were by amplifying reference gene primers. Method: immunoSEQ multiplex PCR; TCRdb's copy keeps in-frame clones and lacks some. V and J calls plus clone size are reproduced from that table; the DNA served to infer D and trimming. This table holds over 200,000 clones, 92% found once. Material: peripheral blood. This sequence joins TRBV19 and TRBJ1-2; TRBD1 matches 9 bases. This clonotype was obtained from a man aged 55 to 69 with COVID-19, enrolled during active disease. CDR3 nucleotide sequence: TGTGCCAGTAGTTCGGGACAGGGATGGTCGAACTATGGCTACACCTTC. Residues: CASSSGQGWSNYGYTF.